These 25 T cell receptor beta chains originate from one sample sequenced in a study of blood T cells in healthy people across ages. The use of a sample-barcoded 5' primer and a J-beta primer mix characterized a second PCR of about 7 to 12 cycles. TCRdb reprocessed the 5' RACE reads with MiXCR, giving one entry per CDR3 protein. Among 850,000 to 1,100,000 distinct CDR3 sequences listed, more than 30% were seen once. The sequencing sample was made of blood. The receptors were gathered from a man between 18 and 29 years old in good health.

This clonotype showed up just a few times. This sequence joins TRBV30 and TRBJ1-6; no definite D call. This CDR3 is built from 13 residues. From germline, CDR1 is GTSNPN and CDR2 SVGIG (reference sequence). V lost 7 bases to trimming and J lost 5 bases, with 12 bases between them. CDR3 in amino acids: CASGETHNSPLHF. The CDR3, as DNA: TGTGCCTCCGGGGAAACTCATAATTCACCCCTCCACTTT.

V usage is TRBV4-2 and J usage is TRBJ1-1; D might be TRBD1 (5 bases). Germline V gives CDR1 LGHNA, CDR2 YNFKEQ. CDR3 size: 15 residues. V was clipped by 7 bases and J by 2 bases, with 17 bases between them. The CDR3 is CASTTRAGLNTEAFF. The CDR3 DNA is TGTGCCAGCACCACGAGGGCAGGGCTCAACACTGAAGCTTTCTTT.

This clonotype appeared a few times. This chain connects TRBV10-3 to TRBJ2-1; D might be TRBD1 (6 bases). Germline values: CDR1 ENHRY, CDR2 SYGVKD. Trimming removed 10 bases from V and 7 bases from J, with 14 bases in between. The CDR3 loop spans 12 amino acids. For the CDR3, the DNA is TGTGCCAGTACGGGTAGGGGGAATGAGCAGTTCTTC. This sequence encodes CASTGRGNEQFF.

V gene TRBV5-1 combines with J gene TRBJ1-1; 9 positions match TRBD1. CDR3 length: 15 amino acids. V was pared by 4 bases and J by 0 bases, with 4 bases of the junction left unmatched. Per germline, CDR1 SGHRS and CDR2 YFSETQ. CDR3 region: CASSRTGVMNTEAFF. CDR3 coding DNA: TGCGCCAGCAGCCGGACAGGGGTGATGAACACTGAAGCTTTCTTT.

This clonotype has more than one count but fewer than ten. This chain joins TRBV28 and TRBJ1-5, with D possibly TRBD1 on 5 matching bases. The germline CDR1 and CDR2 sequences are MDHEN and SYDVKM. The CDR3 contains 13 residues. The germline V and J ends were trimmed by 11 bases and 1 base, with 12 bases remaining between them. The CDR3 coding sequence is TGTGCCCTCTCTCGGGACAGCAATCAGCCCCAGCATTTT. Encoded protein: CALSRDSNQPQHF.

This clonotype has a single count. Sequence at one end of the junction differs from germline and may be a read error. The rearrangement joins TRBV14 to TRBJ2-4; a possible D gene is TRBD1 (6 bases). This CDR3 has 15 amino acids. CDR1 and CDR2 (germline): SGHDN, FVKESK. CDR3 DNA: TGTGCCAGTAGCCAAGAGAGGGGGACCACAGATACGCAGTACTTC. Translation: CASSQERGTTDTQYF.

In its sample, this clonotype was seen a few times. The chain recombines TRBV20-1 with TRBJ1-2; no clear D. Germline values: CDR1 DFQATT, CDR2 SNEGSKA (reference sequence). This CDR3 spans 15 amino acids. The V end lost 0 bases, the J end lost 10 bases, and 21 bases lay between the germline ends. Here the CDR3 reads CSARDHLATDRNYTF. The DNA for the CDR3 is TGCAGTGCTAGAGATCACCTCGCGACGGACCGGAACTACACCTTC.

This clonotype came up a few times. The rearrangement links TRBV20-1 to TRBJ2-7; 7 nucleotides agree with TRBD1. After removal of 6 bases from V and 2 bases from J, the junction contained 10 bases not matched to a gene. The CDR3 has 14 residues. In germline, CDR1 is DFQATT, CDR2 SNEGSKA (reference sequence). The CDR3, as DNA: TGCAGTGCCGAACCTCCGACAGGGACCTACGAGCAGTACTTC. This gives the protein CSAEPPTGTYEQYF.

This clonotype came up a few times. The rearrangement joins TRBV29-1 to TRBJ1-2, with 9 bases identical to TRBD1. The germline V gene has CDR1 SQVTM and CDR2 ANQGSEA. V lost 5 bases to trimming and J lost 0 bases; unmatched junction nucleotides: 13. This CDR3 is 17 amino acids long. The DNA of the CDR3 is TGCAGCGTTCTCGGGTTTAGGACAGGGGAGTCTAACTATGGCTACACCTTC. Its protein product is CSVLGFRTGESNYGYTF.

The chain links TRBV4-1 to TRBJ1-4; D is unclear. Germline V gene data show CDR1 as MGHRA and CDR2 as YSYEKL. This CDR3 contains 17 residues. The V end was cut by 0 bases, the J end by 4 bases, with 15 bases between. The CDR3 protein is CASSQESEDAVNEKLFF. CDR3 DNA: TGCGCCAGCAGCCAAGAGTCGGAGGACGCAGTTAATGAAAAACTGTTTTTT.

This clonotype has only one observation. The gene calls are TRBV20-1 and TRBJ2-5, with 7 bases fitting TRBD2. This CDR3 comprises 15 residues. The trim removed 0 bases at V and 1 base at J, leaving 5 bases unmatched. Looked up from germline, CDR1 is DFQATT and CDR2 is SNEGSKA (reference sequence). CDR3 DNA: TGCAGTGCTAGAGATCAGCGGGGTGTCCAAGAGACCCAGTACTTC. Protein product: CSARDQRGVQETQYF.

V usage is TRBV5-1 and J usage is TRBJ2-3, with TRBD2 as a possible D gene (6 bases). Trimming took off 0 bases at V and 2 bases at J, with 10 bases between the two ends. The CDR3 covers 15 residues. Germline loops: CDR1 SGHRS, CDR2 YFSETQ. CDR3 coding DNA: TGCGCCAGCAGCTTGGTTGGGGGGTACACAGATACGCAGTATTTT. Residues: CASSLVGGYTDTQYF.

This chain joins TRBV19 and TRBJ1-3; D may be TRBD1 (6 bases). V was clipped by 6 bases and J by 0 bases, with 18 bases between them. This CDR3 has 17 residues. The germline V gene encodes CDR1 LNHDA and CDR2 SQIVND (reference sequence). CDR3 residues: CASSSGPETGSGNTIYF. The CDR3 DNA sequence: TGTGCCAGTAGCTCCGGCCCCGAGACAGGCTCTGGAAACACCATATATTTT.

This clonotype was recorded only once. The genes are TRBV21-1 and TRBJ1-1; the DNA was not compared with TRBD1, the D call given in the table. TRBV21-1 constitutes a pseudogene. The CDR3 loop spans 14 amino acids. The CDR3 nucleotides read TGTGCCAGCCGCCGTCCGACCTGTGGCACTGAAGCTTTCTTT. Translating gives CASRRPTCGTEAFF.

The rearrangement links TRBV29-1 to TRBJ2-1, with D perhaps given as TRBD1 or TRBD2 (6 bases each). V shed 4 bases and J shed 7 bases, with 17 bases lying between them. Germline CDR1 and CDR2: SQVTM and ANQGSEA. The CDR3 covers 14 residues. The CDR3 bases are TGCAGCGTTGCCGGTTGGAGGGGACATAATGAGCAGTTCTTC. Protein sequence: CSVAGWRGHNEQFF.

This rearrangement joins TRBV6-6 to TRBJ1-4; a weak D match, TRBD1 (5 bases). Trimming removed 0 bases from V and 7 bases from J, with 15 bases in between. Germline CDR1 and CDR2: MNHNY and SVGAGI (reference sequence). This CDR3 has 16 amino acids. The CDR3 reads CASSYSPSGDFEKLFF. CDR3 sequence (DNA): TGTGCCAGCAGTTACTCACCTTCGGGGGACTTTGAAAAACTGTTTTTT.

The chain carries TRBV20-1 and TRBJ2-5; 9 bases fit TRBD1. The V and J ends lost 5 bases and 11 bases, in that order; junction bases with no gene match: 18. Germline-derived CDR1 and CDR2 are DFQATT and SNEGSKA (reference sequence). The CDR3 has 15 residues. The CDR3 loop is CSALTGTGRYNEQYF. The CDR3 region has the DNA TGCAGTGCTCTTACCGGGACAGGGAGATACAATGAGCAGTACTTC.

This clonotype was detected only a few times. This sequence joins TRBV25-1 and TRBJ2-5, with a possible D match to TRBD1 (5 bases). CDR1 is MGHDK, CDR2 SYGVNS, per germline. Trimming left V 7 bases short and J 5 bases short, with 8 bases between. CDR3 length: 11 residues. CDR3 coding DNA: TGTGCCAGCATGACAGTTGAGACCCAGTACTTC. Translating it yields CASMTVETQYF.

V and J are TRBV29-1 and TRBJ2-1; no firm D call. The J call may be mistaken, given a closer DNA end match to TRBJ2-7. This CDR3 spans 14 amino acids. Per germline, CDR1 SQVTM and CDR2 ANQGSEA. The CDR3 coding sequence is TGCAGCGACCACTCTACTTTCTCCTACAATGAGCAGTACTTC. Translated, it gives CSDHSTFSYNEQYF.

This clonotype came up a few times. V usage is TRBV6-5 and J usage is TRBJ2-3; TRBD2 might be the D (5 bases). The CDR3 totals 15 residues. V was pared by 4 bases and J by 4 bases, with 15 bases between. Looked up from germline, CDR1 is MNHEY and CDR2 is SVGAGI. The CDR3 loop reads CASSLGGLQADTQYF. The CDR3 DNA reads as TGTGCCAGCAGTTTAGGAGGACTCCAGGCAGATACGCAGTATTTT.

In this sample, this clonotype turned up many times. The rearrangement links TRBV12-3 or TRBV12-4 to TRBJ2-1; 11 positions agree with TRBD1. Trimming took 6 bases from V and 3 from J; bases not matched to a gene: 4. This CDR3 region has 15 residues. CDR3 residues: CASSPGTGGYNEQFF. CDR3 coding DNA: TGTGCCAGCAGCCCAGGGACAGGGGGCTACAATGAGCAGTTCTTC.

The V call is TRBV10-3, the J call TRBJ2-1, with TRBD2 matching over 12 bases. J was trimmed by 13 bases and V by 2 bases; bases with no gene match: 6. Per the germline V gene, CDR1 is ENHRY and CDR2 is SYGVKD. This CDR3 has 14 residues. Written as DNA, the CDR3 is TGTGCCATCAGTGAGGCTAGCGGGGGGGCCAGTCAGTTCTTC. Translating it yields CAISEASGGASQFF.

CDR3 coding DNA: TGCAGCGTTAGGGGGGAGGGTTTCGGGGAGACCCAGTACTTC. Protein product: CSVRGEGFGETQYF. This chain links TRBV29-1 with TRBJ2-7; D is possibly TRBD2 (7 bases). The J call could be wrong; TRBJ2-5 is a better fit for the DNA end. Germline V CDR1 and CDR2: SQVTM, ANQGSEA. The CDR3 loop spans 14 amino acids.

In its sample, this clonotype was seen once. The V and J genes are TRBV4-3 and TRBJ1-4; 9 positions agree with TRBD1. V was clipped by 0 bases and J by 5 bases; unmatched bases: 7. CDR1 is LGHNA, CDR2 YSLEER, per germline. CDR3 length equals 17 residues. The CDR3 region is CASSQDPFDRGNEKLFF. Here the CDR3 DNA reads TGCGCCAGCAGCCAAGATCCCTTCGACAGGGGGAATGAAAAACTGTTTTTT.

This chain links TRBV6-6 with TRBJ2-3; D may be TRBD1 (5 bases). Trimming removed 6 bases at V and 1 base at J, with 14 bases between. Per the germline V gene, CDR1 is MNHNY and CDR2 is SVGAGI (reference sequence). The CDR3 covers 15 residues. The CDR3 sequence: CASSPEGRGTDTQYF. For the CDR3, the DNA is TGTGCCAGCAGCCCCGAAGGCAGGGGCACAGATACGCAGTATTTT.